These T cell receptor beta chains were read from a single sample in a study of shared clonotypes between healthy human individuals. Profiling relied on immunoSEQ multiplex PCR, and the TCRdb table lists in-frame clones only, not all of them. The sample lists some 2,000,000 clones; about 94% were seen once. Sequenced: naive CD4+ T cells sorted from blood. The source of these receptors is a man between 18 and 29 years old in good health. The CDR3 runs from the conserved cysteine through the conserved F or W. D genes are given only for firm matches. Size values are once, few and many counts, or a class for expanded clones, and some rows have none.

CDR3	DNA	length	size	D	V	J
CASSLAGAPPETQYF	TGTGCCAGCAGCTTAGCGGGTGCTCCGCCGGAGACCCAGTACTTC	15	.	.	TRBV7-9	TRBJ2-5
CASSVLGTEMNTEAFF	TGTGCCAGCAGCGTCTTAGGGACAGAGATGAACACTGAAGCTTTCTTT	16	.	TRBD1	TRBV9	TRBJ1-1
CASSIHLDRGTEAFF	TGTGCCAGTAGTATCCATCTGGACAGGGGGACTGAAGCTTTCTTT	15	.	TRBD1	TRBV19	TRBJ1-1
CASSSRQGADQPQHF	TGTGCCAGCAGCTCCCGACAGGGGGCAGATCAGCCCCAGCATTTT	15	.	TRBD1	TRBV7-2	TRBJ1-5
CASSAGALQETQYF	TGTGCCAGCAGCGCGGGGGCCCTCCAAGAGACCCAGTACTTC	14	.	.	TRBV5-4	TRBJ2-5
CASSEGGISNQPQHF	TGTGCCAGCAGTGAAGGGGGAATTAGCAATCAGCCCCAGCATTTT	15	.	.	TRBV6-1	TRBJ1-5
CASRRATQETQYF	TGCGCCAGCAGGCGTGCAACCCAAGAGACCCAGTACTTC	13	.	.	TRBV5-1	TRBJ2-5
CASSFPGTSGPYEQYF	TGTGCCAGCAGCTTCCCCGGGACTAGCGGCCCCTACGAGCAGTACTTC	16	.	TRBD2	TRBV11-3	TRBJ2-7
CASSLQGAKNIQYF	TGTGCCAGCAGCCTACAGGGGGCCAAAAACATTCAGTACTTC	14	.	TRBD1	TRBV7-9	TRBJ2-4
CASSFGTVGYGYTF	TGTGCCAGCAGCTTCGGGACAGTAGGCTATGGCTACACCTTC	14	once	TRBD1	TRBV7-6	TRBJ1-2
CASSVDRKLYNEQFF	TGTGCCAGCAGCGTGGACAGGAAGCTCTACAATGAGCAGTTCTTC	15	.	TRBD1	TRBV25-1	TRBJ2-1
CASSLRRGGFGQGILAAFF	TGTGCCAGCAGCTTGAGACGGGGAGGATTCGGACAGGGCATTTTGGCAGCTTTCTTT	19	.	TRBD1	TRBV5-6	TRBJ1-1
CASSPDRPTTDTQYF	TGTGCCAGCAGCCCGGATAGGCCAACAACAGATACGCAGTATTTT	15	once	.	TRBV7-2	TRBJ2-3
CASSLQGPHYEQYF	TGCGCCAGCAGCTTGCAGGGACCCCACTACGAGCAGTACTTC	14	.	.	TRBV5-1	TRBJ2-7
CASNAVITYEQYF	TGTGCCAGCAACGCAGTTATCACCTACGAGCAGTACTTC	13	.	.	TRBV2	TRBJ2-7
CASSLSAATGELFF	TGTGCCAGCAGCTTATCAGCGGCAACCGGGGAGCTGTTTTTT	14	.	.	TRBV7-8	TRBJ2-2
CASSMTGSMGKETQYF	TGCGCCAGCAGTATGACAGGGTCGATGGGTAAAGAGACCCAGTACTTC	16	.	TRBD1	TRBV10-2	TRBJ2-5